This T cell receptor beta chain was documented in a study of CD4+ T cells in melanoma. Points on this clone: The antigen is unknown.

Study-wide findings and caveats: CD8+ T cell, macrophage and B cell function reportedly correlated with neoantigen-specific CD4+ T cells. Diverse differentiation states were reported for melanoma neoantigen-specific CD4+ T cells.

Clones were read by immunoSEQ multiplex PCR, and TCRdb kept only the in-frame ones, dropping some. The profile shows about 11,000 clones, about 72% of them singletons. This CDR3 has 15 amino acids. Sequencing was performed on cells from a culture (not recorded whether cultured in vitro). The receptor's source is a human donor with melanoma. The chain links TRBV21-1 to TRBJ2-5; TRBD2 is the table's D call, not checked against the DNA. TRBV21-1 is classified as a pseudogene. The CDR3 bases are TGTGCCAGCAGCCCCTCTGGTGAGGGCACGGAGACCCAGTACTTC. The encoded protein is CASSPSGEGTETQYF.